This TCR beta chain appears in the sequencing data of a study of cytomegalovirus exposure and HLA in healthy donors. Study in general: When fewer than 400 donors were genotyped, about 81% of them were found to fall in the Caucasian-associated ancestry cluster.

A multiplex PCR was run with 60 Vbeta primers and 13 Jbeta primers. Method: immunoSEQ multiplex PCR; TCRdb's copy keeps in-frame clones and lacks some. The table for this sample gives about 150,000 clones. For this clone: Its antigen is unidentified.

Germline CDR1 and CDR2: SGDLS and YYNGEE. Trimming removed 3 bases at V and 5 bases at J, with 8 bases between. The length of the CDR3 is 13 residues. General study results and limits: The authors reported that TCR beta sequences could predict HLA-A and HLA-B alleles. These predictions were accurate for most subjects in the first cohort. The authors later found most CMV-associated TCR beta chains appeared HLA-restricted. In the analysis, some V segments, TRBV6-2 and TRBV6-3 included, were excluded as indistinguishable.

This chain connects TRBV9 to TRBJ2-2; no definite D call. The sample consisted of PBMCs. The origin of this receptor is a woman aged 45-65 years in good health and CMV-seronegative. The CDR3 spells CASSGEVTGELFF. The CDR3 bases are TGTGCCAGCAGCGGAGAAGTGACCGGGGAGCTGTTTTTT.